One and the same sample provided the 30 T cell receptor beta chains below, sequenced in a study of cytomegalovirus exposure and HLA in healthy donors. The PCR ran on 60 Vbeta and 13 Jbeta primers. Only in-frame clones appear in the TCRdb table, and some are missing; sequencing was by immunoSEQ multiplex PCR. The sample holds about 160,000 clones, 80% to 90% seen once. Sequences were obtained from PBMCs. The receptors were gathered from a man aged 50 to 60 in good health and CMV-seropositive.

The V call is TRBV10-3, the J call TRBJ1-2, with 8 bases matching TRBD1. V shed 0 bases, J shed 3 bases, and the junction held 9 bases outside the gene matches. Germline CDR1 ENHRY, CDR2 SYGVKD. The CDR3 loop spans 17 amino acids. The CDR3 sequence is CAISESGVGQGYYGYTF. The CDR3 DNA sequence: TGTGCCATCAGTGAGTCAGGAGTTGGACAGGGTTACTATGGCTACACCTTC.

This chain links TRBV27 with TRBJ1-5, with no clear D. V gave up 5 bases and J gave up 0 bases, with 8 bases separating them. The germline V gene has CDR1 MNHEY and CDR2 SMNVEV (reference sequence). The CDR3 spans 14 residues. The CDR3 nucleotides read TGTGCCAGCAGTATGATGGCTAGCAATCAGCCCCAGCATTTT. Protein: CASSMMASNQPQHF.

This clone is a singleton in its sample. The rearrangement links TRBV7-9 to TRBJ1-2; tentatively, D is TRBD1 (5 bases). Germline assignment: CDR1 SEHNR and CDR2 FQNEAQ (reference sequence). With 2 bases removed from V and 2 bases from J, the gap between germline ends came to 15 bases. CDR3 length equals 16 residues. The CDR3 here is CASSLSTPGLNYGYTF. In DNA form, the CDR3 reads TGTGCCAGCAGCTTATCAACCCCGGGACTCAACTATGGCTACACCTTC. Drawing the rest from reference TRBV7-9 and TRBJ1-2, the complete variable domain is DTGVSQNPRHKITKRGQNVTFRCDPISEHNRLYWYRQTLGQGPEFLTYFQNEAQLEKSRLLSDRFSAERPKGSFSTLEIQRTEQGDSAMYLCASSLSTPGLNYGYTFGSGTRLTVV.

The rearrangement uses TRBV29-1 and TRBJ2-5; 8 nucleotides match TRBD1. This CDR3 region has 11 residues. Germline CDR1 SQVTM, CDR2 ANQGSEA. The CDR3 sequence is CSARGRETQYF. DNA of the CDR3: TGCAGTGCCAGGGGGCGGGAGACCCAGTACTTC.

The CDR3 reads CASSLGTVYNEQFF. The CDR3 DNA reads as TGTGCCAGCAGCTTAGGGACAGTATACAATGAGCAGTTCTTC. The chain uses TRBV7-9 and TRBJ2-1, with D tentatively TRBD1 (6 bases). The CDR3 runs to 14 residues. V was shortened by 1 base and J by 4 bases, with 8 bases between the two germline ends. From germline, CDR1 is SEHNR and CDR2 FQNEAQ (reference sequence). Full variable domain (outside the CDR3, taken from reference TRBV7-9 and TRBJ2-1): DTGVSQNPRHKITKRGQNVTFRCDPISEHNRLYWYRQTLGQGPEFLTYFQNEAQLEKSRLLSDRFSAERPKGSFSTLEIQRTEQGDSAMYLCASSLGTVYNEQFFGPGTRLTVL.

To note about this clone: The germline gene is not matched at one end of the junction; a read error may be the cause. This chain uses TRBV9 with TRBJ2-5; D perhaps matches TRBD1 (6 bases). The CDR3 spans 12 residues. The germline gives CDR1 SGDLS, CDR2 YYNGEE. This chain's CDR3 is CASSVGTEAQYF. The CDR3 nucleotides read TGTGCCAGCAGCGTAGGGACAGAGGCCCAGTACTTC.

V and J are TRBV27 and TRBJ2-5; 12 bases match TRBD2. This CDR3 has 13 amino acids. The V and J ends lost 6 bases and 10 bases, in that order; junction bases with no gene match: 6. In germline, CDR1 is MNHEY, CDR2 SMNVEV (reference sequence). CDR3 DNA sequence: TGTGCCAGCAGGCCGGGACTAGCGGGCGTCCAGTACTTC. Translating it yields CASRPGLAGVQYF.

This clone was picked up a small number of times. This chain uses TRBV7-3 with TRBJ2-3; tentative D call: TRBD2 (5 bases). The germline V gene encodes CDR1 SGHTA and CDR2 FQGTGA. V lost 3 bases, J lost 0 bases, and 7 bases lay in between. This CDR3 is 14 amino acids long. CDR3 in DNA: TGTGCCAGCAGCTTCGGACTGAGCACAGATACGCAGTATTTT. Translating it yields CASSFGLSTDTQYF.

V usage is TRBV7-8 and J usage is TRBJ2-3; D not certain. The germline CDR1 and CDR2 sequences are SGHVS and FQNEAQ. Trimming shortened V by 1 base and J by 2 bases, and 10 bases separated the two germline ends. This CDR3 is built from 15 residues. The CDR3 region has the DNA TGTGCCAGCAGCTTAGAGGCAGGCCTCACAGATACGCAGTATTTT. This gives the protein CASSLEAGLTDTQYF.

V usage is TRBV19 and J usage is TRBJ1-6; no firm D call. CDR1 LNHDA and CDR2 SQIVND come from the germline V gene (reference sequence). The CDR3 is 16 amino acids. Trimming took 1 base from V and 6 from J, leaving 13 bases between them. CDR3 loop: CASSIVQPGSNSPLHF. For the CDR3, the DNA is TGTGCCAGTAGTATAGTACAGCCCGGGAGTAATTCACCCCTCCACTTT.

This clone has a single count. This rearrangement joins TRBV5-6 to TRBJ2-1; D is ambiguous. Per germline, CDR1 SGHDT and CDR2 YYEEEE. Trimming pared 0 bases from V and 0 bases from J, leaving 13 bases between. CDR3 size: 17 residues. The CDR3 region has the DNA TGTGCCAGCAGCTTGGACATCGGCGGCAGCTCCTACAATGAGCAGTTCTTC. Translated, it gives CASSLDIGGSSYNEQFF.

The gene calls are TRBV29-1 and TRBJ2-3; weak D call: TRBD2 (6 bases). The CDR3 loop spans 10 amino acids. The V and J ends lost 0 bases and 11 bases respectively, with 6 bases between them. The germline CDR1 and CDR2 sequences are SQVTM and ANQGSEA. Here the CDR3 DNA reads TGCAGCGTTGAAGAGGGGGGGCAGTATTTT. It encodes CSVEEGGQYF.

V usage is TRBV19 and J usage is TRBJ1-5; weak D call: TRBD1 (5 bases). Germline V lookup: CDR1 LNHDA, CDR2 SQIVND (reference sequence). This CDR3 has 14 residues. Trimming cost V 7 bases and J 5 bases, with 15 bases left between them. In nucleotides, the CDR3 is TGTGCCAGTACCCCCGGGGGGTCGCATCAGCCCCAGCATTTT. Its protein product is CASTPGGSHQPQHF.

This chain uses TRBV6-5 with TRBJ1-1; D is unresolved. Trimming removed 6 bases from V and 4 bases from J, with 9 bases in between. Looked up from germline, CDR1 is MNHEY and CDR2 is SVGAGI. The CDR3 extends over 12 amino acids. This CDR3 is CASRTVGTEAFF. The CDR3 DNA reads as TGTGCCAGCAGGACTGTAGGCACTGAAGCTTTCTTT.

In this sample, this clone turned up once. The chain uses TRBV19 and TRBJ2-2; D may be TRBD2 (5 bases). V was clipped by 0 bases and J by 6 bases, with 11 bases between them. The germline gives CDR1 LNHDA, CDR2 SQIVND (reference sequence). The CDR3 sequence is 15 residues long. The CDR3 spells CASSIDTSASGELFF. CDR3 nucleotide sequence: TGTGCCAGTAGTATAGATACTAGTGCCTCCGGGGAGCTGTTTTTT.

The gene calls are TRBV9 and TRBJ1-6; D perhaps matches TRBD1 (5 bases). V lost 0 bases and J 8 bases, leaving 6 bases between the germline ends. The germline CDR1 and CDR2 sequences are SGDLS and YYNGEE. The CDR3 is 13 amino acids. Here the CDR3 reads CASSVVQDSPLHF. CDR3 sequence (DNA): TGTGCCAGCAGCGTAGTACAGGATTCACCCCTCCACTTT.

The chain joins TRBV5-1 to TRBJ2-7; 7 nucleotides agree with TRBD1. With 2 bases clipped from V and 6 bases from J, the junction kept 5 bases outside the gene matches. The germline V gene has CDR1 SGHRS and CDR2 YFSETQ. The CDR3 contains 13 residues. For the CDR3, the DNA is TGCGCCAGCAGCTTAACCAGGGGGTCCGAGCAGTACTTC. It is translated as CASSLTRGSEQYF.

The DNA for the CDR3 is TGCAGCGTTGCGACAATCAATGAGCAGTTCTTC. This sequence encodes CSVATINEQFF. This sequence joins TRBV29-1 and TRBJ2-1; D uncertain. The germline V gene has CDR1 SQVTM and CDR2 ANQGSEA. This CDR3 has 11 residues. V was shortened by 4 bases and J by 6 bases, with 7 bases between the two germline ends.

V is TRBV30 and J is TRBJ1-2; TRBD1 matches 8 bases. J was trimmed by 3 bases and V by 1 base; bases with no gene match: 19. This CDR3 comprises 19 residues. Germline V gene sequence: CDR1 GTSNPN, CDR2 SVGIG (reference sequence). CDR3 nucleotide sequence: TGTGCCTGGAGTGGAGGCCCAGGGGGCCAACCTGGCCAAGACTATGGCTACACCTTC. Encoded protein: CAWSGGPGGQPGQDYGYTF.

The rearrangement links TRBV4-1 to TRBJ2-5; D perhaps matches TRBD1 (6 bases). CDR1 is MGHRA, CDR2 YSYEKL, per germline. The germline V and J ends were trimmed by 4 bases and 3 bases, with 9 bases remaining between them. The CDR3 has 13 residues. CDR3: CASSRGQKETQYF. CDR3 nucleotide sequence: TGCGCCAGCAGCCGTGGACAGAAAGAGACCCAGTACTTC.

V gene TRBV19 combines with J gene TRBJ2-2, with TRBD1 matching 11 bases. The germline CDR1 and CDR2 sequences are LNHDA and SQIVND (reference sequence). This CDR3 is 15 amino acids long. With V trimmed by 7 bases and J by 4 bases, 5 bases remained unmatched. The CDR3, as DNA: TGTGCCAGTATCTCCGGGACAGGGGGCACCGGGGAGCTGTTTTTT. Encoded protein: CASISGTGGTGELFF. Combining the CDR3 with reference TRBV19 and TRBJ2-2 gives the whole variable domain DGGITQSPKYLFRKEGQNVTLSCEQNLNHDAMYWYRQDPGQGLRLIYYSQIVNDFQKGDIAEGYSVSREKKESFPLTVTSAQKNPTAFYLCASISGTGGTGELFFGEGSRLTVL.

This chain connects TRBV18 to TRBJ1-1; tentatively, D is TRBD1 (6 bases). From germline, CDR1 is KGHSH and CDR2 LQKENI. V lost 5 bases and J lost 5, with 12 bases in between. The CDR3 has 13 residues. The CDR3 bases are TGTGCCAGCTCATCAACAGGGAGAACTGAAGCTTTCTTT. This encodes CASSSTGRTEAFF.

This rearrangement joins TRBV14 to TRBJ1-4; 12 nucleotides line up with TRBD1. Trimming cost V 3 bases and J 8 bases; bases outside gene matches: 10. The CDR3 runs to 17 residues. Germline V gene lookup returns CDR1 SGHDN and CDR2 FVKESK. The CDR3 DNA sequence: TGTGCCAGCAGCCAGGAAAGCCCCGGGACAGGGGGCGAAAAACTGTTTTTT. It is translated as CASSQESPGTGGEKLFF.

This clone has a single count. J is TRBJ2-7 and V is TRBV27; 9 nucleotides line up with TRBD1. Trimming cost V 5 bases and J 3 bases; bases outside gene matches: 11. The CDR3 totals 16 residues. The germline V gene has CDR1 MNHEY and CDR2 SMNVEV (reference sequence). The CDR3 bases are TGTGCCAGCAGTCCGTCATCCGGGACAGGGATCTACGAGCAGTACTTC. Translating it yields CASSPSSGTGIYEQYF.

Concerning this clone: The sample contains more than one DNA sequence encoding this CDR3. V and J are TRBV11-2 and TRBJ1-1, with D possibly being TRBD1 (5 bases). Trimming left V 5 bases short and J 0 bases short, with 16 bases between. Germline CDR1 SGHAT, CDR2 FQNNGV. This CDR3 region has 16 residues. The CDR3 here is CASSLGQTWMNTEAFF. Written as DNA, the CDR3 is TGTGCCAGCAGCCTAGGACAAACATGGATGAACACTGAAGCTTTCTTT.

The chain has TRBV12-2 and TRBJ2-1; the D call in the table, TRBD2, was not verified against the DNA. TRBV12-2 is a known pseudogene. The length of the CDR3 is 18 residues. CDR3 nucleotides: TGTGCAAGTCGCTTAGCGCTTAAGGCGGGGCCCTCCTACAATGAGCAGTTCTTC. It specifies CASRLALKAGPSYNEQFF.

The V call is TRBV12-5, the J call TRBJ2-3; D not resolved. The CDR3 has 11 amino acids. Between the trimmed V and J ends, which lost 3 bases and 5 bases, there was a span of 3 bases. The germline V gene has CDR1 LGHNT and CDR2 FRNRAP. This chain's CDR3 is CASGLQDTQYF. In DNA, the CDR3 is TGTGCTAGTGGTTTACAAGATACGCAGTATTTT.

The rearrangement links TRBV2 to TRBJ2-5; a weak D match, TRBD1 (5 bases). The J call may not be correct, given that the DNA end is closer to TRBJ2-7. The germline V gene has CDR1 SNHLY and CDR2 FYNNEI. CDR3 size: 17 residues. The chain's CDR3 is CASSEAQGAPSPYEQYF. CDR3 bases: TGTGCCAGCAGTGAAGCACAAGGGGCCCCCTCCCCCTACGAGCAGTACTTC.

V gene TRBV7-3 combines with J gene TRBJ2-2, with D perhaps TRBD2 (6 bases). The V gene's germline CDR1 is SGHTA and CDR2 FQGTGA. CDR3 size: 16 residues. The ends were cut back, 0 bases at V and 3 bases at J, with 11 bases in the middle. CDR3 loop: CASSLTPAGYTGELFF. CDR3 nucleotide sequence: TGTGCCAGCAGCTTAACCCCAGCGGGCTACACCGGGGAGCTGTTTTTT.

The J gene is TRBJ1-1, the V gene TRBV28, with D tentatively TRBD1 (5 bases). The germline V gene encodes CDR1 MDHEN and CDR2 SYDVKM. The CDR3 length is 13 residues. V lost 3 bases and J 4 bases, leaving 9 bases between the germline ends. CDR3 sequence: CASSFFGGTEAFF. As DNA, the CDR3 is TGTGCCAGCAGTTTTTTCGGGGGCACTGAAGCTTTCTTT.